This T cell receptor (beta chain) was documented in a study of shared clonotypes between healthy human individuals. Study findings and constraints: Incomplete sequencing of sorted subsets was indicated by rarefaction despite large depth.

Using immunoSEQ multiplex PCR, the repertoire was profiled, and TCRdb retains in-frame clones only, with some absent. The sample shows under 750,000 clones, about two thirds of them seen only once. With 4 bases removed from V and 2 bases from J, the gap between germline ends came to 12 bases. The CDR3 sequence is 14 residues long. Germline CDR1 is SGHRS and CDR2 is YFSETQ. As concerns this clone: What it recognizes is unknown.

The sequenced sample was memory CD4+ T cells sorted from blood. Indicated subset: CD45RA-negative fraction. This chain uses TRBV5-1 with TRBJ1-1; the D is unclear. The TCR was taken from a woman younger than 45 in good health. This chain's CDR3 is CASSLIVDNTEAFF. The CDR3 DNA reads as TGCGCCAGCAGCCTTATAGTGGACAACACTGAAGCTTTCTTT.